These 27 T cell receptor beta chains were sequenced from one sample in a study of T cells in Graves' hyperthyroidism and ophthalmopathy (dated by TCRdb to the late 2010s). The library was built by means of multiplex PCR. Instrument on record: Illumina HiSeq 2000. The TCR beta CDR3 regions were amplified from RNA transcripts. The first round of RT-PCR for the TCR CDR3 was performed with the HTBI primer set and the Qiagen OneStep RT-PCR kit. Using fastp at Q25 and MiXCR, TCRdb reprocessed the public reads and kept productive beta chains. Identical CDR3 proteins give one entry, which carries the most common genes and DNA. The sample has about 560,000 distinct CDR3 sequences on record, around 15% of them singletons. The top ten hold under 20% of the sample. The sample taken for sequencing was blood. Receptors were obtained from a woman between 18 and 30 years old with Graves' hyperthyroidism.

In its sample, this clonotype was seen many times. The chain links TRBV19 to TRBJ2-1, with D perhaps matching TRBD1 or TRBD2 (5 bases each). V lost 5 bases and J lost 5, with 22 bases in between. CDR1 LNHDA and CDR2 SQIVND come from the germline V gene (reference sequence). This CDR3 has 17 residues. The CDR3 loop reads CASSAYTGSLGHNEQFF. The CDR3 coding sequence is TGTGCCAGTAGTGCCTACACCGGGTCCTTGGGACACAATGAGCAGTTCTTC.

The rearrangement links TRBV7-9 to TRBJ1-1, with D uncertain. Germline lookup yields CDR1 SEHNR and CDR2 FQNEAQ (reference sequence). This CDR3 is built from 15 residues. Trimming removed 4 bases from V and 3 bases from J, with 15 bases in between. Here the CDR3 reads CASSSGPSLHTEAFF. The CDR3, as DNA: TGTGCCAGCAGCTCCGGGCCCTCCTTACACACTGAAGCTTTCTTT. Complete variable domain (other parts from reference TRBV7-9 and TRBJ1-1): DTGVSQNPRHKITKRGQNVTFRCDPISEHNRLYWYRQTLGQGPEFLTYFQNEAQLEKSRLLSDRFSAERPKGSFSTLEIQRTEQGDSAMYLCASSSGPSLHTEAFFGQGTRLTVV.

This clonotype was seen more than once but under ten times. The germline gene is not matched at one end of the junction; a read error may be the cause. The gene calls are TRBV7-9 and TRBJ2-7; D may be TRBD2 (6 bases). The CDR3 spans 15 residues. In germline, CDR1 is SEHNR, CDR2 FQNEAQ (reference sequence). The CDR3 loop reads CASSQAGPQTYERYF. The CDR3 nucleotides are TGTGCCAGCAGTCAAGCGGGTCCCCAGACCTACGAGCGGTACTTC. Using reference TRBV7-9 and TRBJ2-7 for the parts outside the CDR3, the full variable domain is DTGVSQNPRHKITKRGQNVTFRCDPISEHNRLYWYRQTLGQGPEFLTYFQNEAQLEKSRLLSDRFSAERPKGSFSTLEIQRTEQGDSAMYLCASSQAGPQTYERYFGPGTRLTVT.

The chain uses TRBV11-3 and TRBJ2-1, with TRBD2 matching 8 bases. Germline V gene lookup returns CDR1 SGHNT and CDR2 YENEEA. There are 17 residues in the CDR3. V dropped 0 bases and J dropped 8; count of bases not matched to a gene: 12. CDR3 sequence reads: CASSLDGTSGSRDEQFF. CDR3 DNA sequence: TGTGCCAGCAGCTTAGATGGAACCAGCGGGAGCAGAGATGAGCAGTTCTTC.

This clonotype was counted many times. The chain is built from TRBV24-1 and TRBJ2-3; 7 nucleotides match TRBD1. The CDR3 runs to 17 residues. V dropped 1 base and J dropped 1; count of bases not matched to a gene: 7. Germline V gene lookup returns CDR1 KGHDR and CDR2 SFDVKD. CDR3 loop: CATSDFRDRLCTDTQYF. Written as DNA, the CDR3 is TGTGCCACCAGTGATTTTCGGGACAGACTTTGCACAGATACGCAGTATTTT.

The CDR3 region is CATSDNGGVNNEQFF. CDR3 sequence (DNA): TGTGCCACCAGTGACAACGGAGGGGTAAACAATGAGCAGTTCTTC. The V call is TRBV24-1, the J call TRBJ2-1, with a possible D match to TRBD2 (6 bases). The CDR3 spans 15 residues. V was trimmed by 4 bases and J by 5 bases, leaving 14 bases between them. Germline assignment: CDR1 KGHDR and CDR2 SFDVKD.

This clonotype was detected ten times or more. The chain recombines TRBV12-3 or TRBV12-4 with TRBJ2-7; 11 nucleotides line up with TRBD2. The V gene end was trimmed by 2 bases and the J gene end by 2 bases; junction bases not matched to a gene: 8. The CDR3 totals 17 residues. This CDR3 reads CASSLQLAGALAYEQYF. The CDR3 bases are TGTGCCAGCAGTTTACAACTAGCGGGGGCTCTGGCCTACGAGCAGTACTTC.

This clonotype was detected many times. The DNA for the CDR3 is TGTGCCAGCACCCGGGGGCAGGGGCCCTATGGCTACACCTTC. Encoded protein: CASTRGQGPYGYTF. This chain joins TRBV14 and TRBJ1-2; a possible D gene is TRBD1 (6 bases). Trimming cost V 7 bases and J 4 bases, with 16 bases left between them. Germline values: CDR1 SGHDN, CDR2 FVKESK. The CDR3 has 14 residues.

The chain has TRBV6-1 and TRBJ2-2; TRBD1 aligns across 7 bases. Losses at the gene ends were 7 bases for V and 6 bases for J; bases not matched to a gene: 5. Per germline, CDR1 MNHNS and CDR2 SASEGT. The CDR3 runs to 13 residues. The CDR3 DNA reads TGTGCCAGCACCCGACAGGGATCCGGGGAGCTGTTTTTT. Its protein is CASTRQGSGELFF.

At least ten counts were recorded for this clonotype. This chain's CDR3 is CASSYEERAPSNEQFF. CDR3 sequence (DNA): TGTGCCAGCAGTTACGAGGAACGTGCTCCTTCCAATGAGCAGTTCTTC. The rearrangement links TRBV6-2 or TRBV6-3 to TRBJ2-1; D is ambiguous. V was trimmed by 2 bases and J by 6 bases, leaving 17 bases between them. Germline CDR1 is MNHEY and CDR2 is SVGEGT. CDR3 length equals 16 residues.

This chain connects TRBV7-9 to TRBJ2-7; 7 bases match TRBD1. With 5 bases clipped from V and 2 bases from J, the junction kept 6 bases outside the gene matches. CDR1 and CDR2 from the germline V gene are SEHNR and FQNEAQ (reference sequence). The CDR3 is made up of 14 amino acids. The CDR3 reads CASSPGGSAYEQYF. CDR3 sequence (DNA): TGTGCCAGCAGCCCAGGGGGTTCGGCCTACGAGCAGTACTTC.

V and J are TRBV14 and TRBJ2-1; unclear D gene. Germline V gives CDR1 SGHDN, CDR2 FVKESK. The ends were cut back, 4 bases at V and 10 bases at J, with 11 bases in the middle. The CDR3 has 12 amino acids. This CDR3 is CASSLTRKEQFF. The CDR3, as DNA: TGTGCCAGCAGCCTTACTCGCAAAGAGCAGTTCTTC.

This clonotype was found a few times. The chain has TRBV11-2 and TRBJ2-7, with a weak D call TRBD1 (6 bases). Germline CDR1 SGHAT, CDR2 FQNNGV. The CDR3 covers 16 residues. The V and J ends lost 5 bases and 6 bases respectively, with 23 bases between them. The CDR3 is CASSPRGGKRRREQYF. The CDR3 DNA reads TGTGCCAGCAGCCCCAGAGGGGGAAAGAGGCGTCGCGAGCAGTACTTC.

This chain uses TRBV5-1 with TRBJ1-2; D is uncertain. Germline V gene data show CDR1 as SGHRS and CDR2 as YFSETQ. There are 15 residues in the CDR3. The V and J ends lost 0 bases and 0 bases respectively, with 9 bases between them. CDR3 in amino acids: CASSLDPRPNYGYTF. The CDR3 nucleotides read TGCGCCAGCAGCTTGGATCCCAGACCTAACTATGGCTACACCTTC.

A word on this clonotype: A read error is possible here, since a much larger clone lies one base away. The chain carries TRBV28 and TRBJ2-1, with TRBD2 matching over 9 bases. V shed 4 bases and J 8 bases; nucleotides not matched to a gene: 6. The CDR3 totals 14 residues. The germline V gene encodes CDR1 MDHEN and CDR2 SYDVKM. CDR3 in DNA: TGTGCCAGCAGTTGGGTTAGCGGGAGCCATGAGCAGTTCTTC. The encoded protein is CASSWVSGSHEQFF.

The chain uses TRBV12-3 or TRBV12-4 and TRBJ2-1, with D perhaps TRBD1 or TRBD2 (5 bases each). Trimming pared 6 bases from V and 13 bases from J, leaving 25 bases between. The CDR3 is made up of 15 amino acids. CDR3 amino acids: CASSHNAPGTSHQFF. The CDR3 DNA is TGTGCCAGCAGCCATAATGCCCCCGGGACCTCGCACCAGTTCTTC.

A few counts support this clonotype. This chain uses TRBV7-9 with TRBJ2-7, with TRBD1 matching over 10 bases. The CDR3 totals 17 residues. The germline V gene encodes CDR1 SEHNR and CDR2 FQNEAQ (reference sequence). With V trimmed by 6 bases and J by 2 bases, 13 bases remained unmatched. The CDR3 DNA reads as TGTGCCAGCAGTCCCATAACCTCCGGGACAGGGGCCTACGAGCAGTACTTC. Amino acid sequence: CASSPITSGTGAYEQYF.

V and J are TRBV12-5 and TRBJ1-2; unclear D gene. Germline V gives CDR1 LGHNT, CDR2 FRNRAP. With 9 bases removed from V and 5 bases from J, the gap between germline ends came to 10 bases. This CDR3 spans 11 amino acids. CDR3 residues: CARGGVYGYTF. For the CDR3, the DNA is TGTGCTAGGGGTGGGGTTTATGGCTACACCTTC.

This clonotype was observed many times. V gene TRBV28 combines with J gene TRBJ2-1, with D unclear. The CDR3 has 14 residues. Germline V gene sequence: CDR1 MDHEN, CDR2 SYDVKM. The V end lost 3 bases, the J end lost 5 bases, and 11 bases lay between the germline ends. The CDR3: CASSLGGDHNEQFF. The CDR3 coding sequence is TGTGCCAGCAGTTTGGGTGGGGATCACAATGAGCAGTTCTTC.

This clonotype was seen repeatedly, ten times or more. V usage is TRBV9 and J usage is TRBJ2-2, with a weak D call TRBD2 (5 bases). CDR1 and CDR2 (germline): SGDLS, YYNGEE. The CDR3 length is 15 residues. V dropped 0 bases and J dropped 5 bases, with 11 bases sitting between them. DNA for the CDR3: TGTGCCAGCAGCGTAGAAAGGCCGGGGACCGGGGAGCTGTTTTTT. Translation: CASSVERPGTGELFF.

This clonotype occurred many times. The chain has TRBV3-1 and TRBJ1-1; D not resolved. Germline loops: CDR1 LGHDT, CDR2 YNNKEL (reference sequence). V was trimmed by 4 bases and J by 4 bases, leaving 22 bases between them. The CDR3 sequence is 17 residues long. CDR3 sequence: CASSPYAGGDFVTEAFF. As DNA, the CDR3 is TGTGCCAGCAGCCCCTACGCTGGCGGGGATTTTGTCACTGAAGCTTTCTTT.

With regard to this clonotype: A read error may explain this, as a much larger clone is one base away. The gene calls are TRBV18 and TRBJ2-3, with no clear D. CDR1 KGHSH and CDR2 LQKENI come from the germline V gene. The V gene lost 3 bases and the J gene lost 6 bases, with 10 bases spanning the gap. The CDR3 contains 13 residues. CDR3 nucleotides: TGTGCCAGCTCACCTGCTCAAGGCGATACGCAGTATTTT. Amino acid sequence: CASSPAQGDTQYF. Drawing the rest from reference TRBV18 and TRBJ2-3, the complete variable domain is NAGVMQNPRHLVRRRGQEARLRCSPMKGHSHVYWYRQLPEEGLKFMVYLQKENIIDESGMPKERFSAEFPKEGPSILRIQQVVRGDSAAYFCASSPAQGDTQYFGPGTRLTVL.

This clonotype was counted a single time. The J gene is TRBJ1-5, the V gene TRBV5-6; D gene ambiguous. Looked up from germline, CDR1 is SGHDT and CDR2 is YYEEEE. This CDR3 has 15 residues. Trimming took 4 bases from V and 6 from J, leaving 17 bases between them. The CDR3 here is CASSRRGMEVQPQHF. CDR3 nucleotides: TGTGCCAGCAGCCGCCGTGGAATGGAGGTTCAGCCCCAGCATTTT. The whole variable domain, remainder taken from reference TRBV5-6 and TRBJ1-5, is DAGVTQSPTHLIKTRGQQVTLRCSPKSGHDTVSWYQQALGQGPQFIFQYYEEEERQRGNFPDRFSGHQFPNYSSELNVNALLLGDSALYLCASSRRGMEVQPQHFGDGTRLSIL.

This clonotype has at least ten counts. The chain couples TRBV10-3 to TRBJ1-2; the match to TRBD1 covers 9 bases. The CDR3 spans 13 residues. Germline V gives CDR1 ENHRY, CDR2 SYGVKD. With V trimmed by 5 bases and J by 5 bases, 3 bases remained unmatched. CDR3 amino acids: CAISPGQGYGYTF. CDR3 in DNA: TGTGCCATCAGTCCGGGACAGGGATATGGCTACACCTTC.

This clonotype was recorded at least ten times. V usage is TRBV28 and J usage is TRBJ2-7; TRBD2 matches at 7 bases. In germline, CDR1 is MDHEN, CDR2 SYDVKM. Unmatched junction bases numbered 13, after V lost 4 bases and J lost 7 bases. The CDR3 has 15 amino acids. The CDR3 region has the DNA TGTGCCAGCAGTTCCCGCTCGCGGGAGTCGGGAGAGCAGTACTTC. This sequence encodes CASSSRSRESGEQYF.

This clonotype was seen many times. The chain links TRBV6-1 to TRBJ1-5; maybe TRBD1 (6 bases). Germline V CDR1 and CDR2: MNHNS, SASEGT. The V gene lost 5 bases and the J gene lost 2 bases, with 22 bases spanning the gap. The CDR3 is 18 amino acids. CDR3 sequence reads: CASSSPLRTGIGNQPQHF. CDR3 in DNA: TGTGCCAGCAGTTCGCCATTAAGAACAGGGATTGGCAATCAGCCCCAGCATTTT.

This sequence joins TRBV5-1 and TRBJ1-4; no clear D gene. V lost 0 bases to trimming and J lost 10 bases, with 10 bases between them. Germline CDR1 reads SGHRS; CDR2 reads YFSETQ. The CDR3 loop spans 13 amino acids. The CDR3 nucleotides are TGCGCCAGCAGCTTGGAATTGGGCGGAAAACTGTTTTTT. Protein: CASSLELGGKLFF.